This T cell receptor beta chain stems from a study of shared clonotypes between healthy human individuals (dated by TCRdb to 2020 to 2022). About the study as a whole: The cohort included a few men and two women between 18 and 49 years of age. For each donor, three plates each were used for CD4 naive and CD4 memory, two plates were used for CD8 naive, and one plate was used for CD8 memory. To estimate repertoire size and how much clonotype sharing occurs between individuals, the study deeply sequenced the blood TCR repertoires of several healthy adults. Different laboratories and diverse techniques were used to prepare libraries and sequence TCR repertoires, to increase sequencing depth and limit assay-specific biases. Leukapheresis yielded between about 0.85 and 10 billion PBMCs per donor.

The donors were healthy, HIV-negative adults with no recently reported acute infections or vaccinations. Every donor was a Caucasian adult residing in Nashville, Tennessee, USA. Magnetic negative selection was used to enrich CD4+ T cells, after which naive cells were positively selected on CD45RA and the negative fraction became the memory subset. Blood was collected by leukapheresis, and PBMCs were isolated by Ficoll-Histopaque density gradient centrifugation and then cryopreserved in liquid nitrogen vapor phase. Analytical flow cytometry was used to check the purity and quantity of every magnetically sorted T cell population. Genomic DNA was isolated from every sorted fraction and measured by UV absorbance on a Nanodrop 2000c. Study-wide conclusions, independent of this receptor: Clonotypes shared by all four sorted-subset donors showed higher generation probabilities than non-shared clonotypes. Sampling was limited to blood, and TCR repertoires in tissue likely differ from TCR repertoires in blood. Based on pairwise subsampling, the degree of clonotype sharing among donors was expected to be affected by sequencing depth. Naive subsets generally had larger estimated clonotype richness than memory subsets. Because the study included only a small number of donors, the genetic and exposure-history diversity represented was limited. Across a few donors, approximately 4.6% of naive CD4, roughly 3.8% of naive CD8, around 2.5% of memory CD4, and roughly 0.4% of memory CD8 clonotypes were shared. Incomplete sequencing was indicated by rarefaction of sorted-subset datasets, despite the large sequencing depth.

V is cut by 7 bases and J by 11 bases, and the space between the germline ends is 13 bases. Counted from cysteine to phenylalanine, this CDR3 has 11 amino acids. Only the CDR3 DNA is retained, 33 bases long and in frame from the first base. CDR1 is given as MNHEY and CDR2 as SVGAGI, both from the germline V gene. With regard to this clone: The antigen it binds to is not known. Nothing much larger sits one base from this clone, and base qualities are not available.

TCR CDR3 regions were amplified from genomic DNA by multiplex PCR using the deep immunoSEQ assay. Genomic DNA extracted from each cell subset was distributed evenly over all wells of several immunoSEQ 96-well plates, and each plate served as one replicate. For sorted subsets, each replicate PCR was loaded with roughly 190 ng genomic DNA, equivalent to 32,000 or so T cell genomes. Purified libraries were quantified with a Qubit 3.0 fluorometer, sized on a Bioanalyzer 2100, and re-quantified with the KAPA Library Quantification kit. A separate single-read 150-cycle Illumina NextSeq 550 flow cell was used to sequence each immunoSEQ 96-well plate. In the source study's methods: The immunoSEQ output contained only junctional sequences without quality scores, so filtering could not match that applied to full-length reads. Sequences were annotated with PyIR, a Python wrapper for IgBLAST v1.9, and V/J genes and CDR3 were assigned using IMGT germline references. Any read was removed if the V/J assignment was weak (E-value above 1e-6), the CDR3 was missing, or the read contained stop codons, out-of-frame junctions, or ambiguous translated residues. V3J clonotypes were defined as sequences sharing an identical inferred V gene, J gene, and CDR3 amino acid sequence. The percentage overlap between two repertoires was calculated by dividing the number of shared unique clonotypes by the size of the smaller repertoire. Repertoire richness was assessed with RTK rarefaction, the Chao1 estimator, and Recon v2.1 estimates of unobserved clonotypes. Generation probabilities were computed with OLGA for all TCRbeta clonotypes obtained by the gDNA method from a few donors. Here the immuneACCESS table is served through TCRdb, limited to in-frame sequences with V and J called. Missing clones are a known gap in these copies; in checked studies unresolved V genes cover under half, and the rest lacks a known reason. V and J calls and clone size are those listed in that table; D and trimming were worked out from the DNA. For this sample the table gives under 650,000 clones, of which almost 97% were detected only once. Jointly, the top ten make up roughly 0.06% of the sample.

The receptor chain draws on TRBV6-5 and TRBJ2-3; the D gene is possibly TRBD1, with 6 bases matching. The sequenced sample was naive CD4+ T cells sorted from blood. What the cell subset or site label conveys for this sample: CD45RA+ positively selected. This clonotype was obtained from a woman in her 30s in good health. Here is the DNA: TGTGCCAGCACCCAGGGGTGGTTGCAGTATTTT. This sequence encodes CASTQGWLQYF.